Reported below is one T cell receptor beta chain. The sample originates from a study of blood T cell repertoires in COVID-19. Overall study: COVID-19 samples, acute and convalescent, were from the United States, Italy and Spain. PBMCs, B-cell-depleted T cells, or T cells provided the cDNA or gDNA that made up the material.

Study processing details: Estimation of nucleated cell counts relied on the amplification of reference gene primers. Sequencing used immunoSEQ multiplex PCR; TCRdb keeps in-frame clones, though not all of them. That table is the source of V, J and clone size, and D and trimming were worked out from the DNA. The data hold fewer than 95,000 clones, with 86% observed a single time. V lost 0 bases, J lost 3 bases, and 9 bases lay in between. The CDR3 has 15 residues. Per the germline V gene, CDR1 is SGHNT and CDR2 is YYREEE (reference sequence). The chain carries TRBV5-4 and TRBJ2-2, with D possibly being TRBD2 (5 bases). The TCR was taken from a middle-aged man with active or convalescent COVID-19. The sample consisted of peripheral blood. CDR3 loop: CASSLELGYTGELFF. CDR3 coding DNA: TGTGCCAGCAGCTTGGAACTAGGGTACACCGGGGAGCTGTTTTTT. Combining the CDR3 with reference TRBV5-4 and TRBJ2-2 gives the whole variable domain ETGVTQSPTHLIKTRGQQVTLRCSSQSGHNTVSWYQQALGQGPQFIFQYYREEENGRGNFPPRFSGLQFPNYSSELNVNALELDDSALYLCASSLELGYTGELFFGEGSRLTVL.